This TCR beta chain was captured in a study of control samples from healthy donors and cancer patients. The method was immunoSEQ multiplex PCR; TCRdb's version includes in-frame clones alone and lacks a portion of them. The sample has roughly 120,000 clones, approximately 90% seen once; the top ten hold 6.5% to 9%. The CDR3 contains 16 residues. Germline CDR1 SGHAT, CDR2 FQNNGV. Trimming shortened V by 5 bases and J by 3 bases, and 20 bases separated the two germline ends. What was sequenced was blood. This receptor was identified in a woman in her late teens or twenties in good health. The chain carries TRBV11-2 and TRBJ2-7, with a weak D call TRBD2 (5 bases). DNA of the CDR3: TGTGCCAGCAGCATTAGAGGGTGGGAGTTCGGCTACGAGCAGTACTTC. Protein: CASSIRGWEFGYEQYF. The full variable domain, completed using reference TRBV11-2 and TRBJ2-7, is EAGVAQSPRYKIIEKRQSVAFWCNPISGHATLYWYQQILGQGPKLLIQFQNNGVVDDSQLPKDRFSAERLKGVDSTLKIQPAKLEDSAVYLCASSIRGWEFGYEQYFGPGTRLTVT.